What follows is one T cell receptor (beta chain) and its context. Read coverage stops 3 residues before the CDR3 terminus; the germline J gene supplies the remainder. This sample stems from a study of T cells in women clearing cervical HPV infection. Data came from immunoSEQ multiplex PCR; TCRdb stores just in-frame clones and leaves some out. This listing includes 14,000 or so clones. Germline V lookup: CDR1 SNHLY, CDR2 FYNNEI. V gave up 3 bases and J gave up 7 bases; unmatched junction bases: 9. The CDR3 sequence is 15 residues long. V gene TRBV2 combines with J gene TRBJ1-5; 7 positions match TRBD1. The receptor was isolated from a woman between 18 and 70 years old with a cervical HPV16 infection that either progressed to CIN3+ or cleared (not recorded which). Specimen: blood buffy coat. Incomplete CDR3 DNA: TGTGCCAGCAGTGAGTATGCCAGGGGGACGCAGCCC. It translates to CASSEYARGTQP. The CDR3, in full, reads CASSEYARGTQPQHF.